One TCR beta chain is described in this entry. This specimen comes from a study of blood T cell repertoires in COVID-19. All enrollees were about 18 to 90 years old and from fewer than 25 US areas. Each participant's cohort was designated according to participant-reported clinical history. Repertoires were generated with immunoSEQ multiplex PCR, while TCRdb's copy carries only in-frame clones and drops some. The data hold about 160,000 clones, with around four fifths observed a single time. The TCR was taken from a woman aged 45-65 years in a cohort exposed to, infected with or recovered from COVID-19 (not recorded which). The specimen sequenced was PBMCs or T cells enriched from blood (not recorded which).

Written as DNA, the CDR3 is TGTGCCACCGACAGGGATGGCGGGGAGCTGTTTTTT. The encoded protein is CATDRDGGELFF. V gene TRBV28 combines with J gene TRBJ2-2, with 7 bases identical to TRBD1. The CDR3 contains 12 residues. Germline CDR1 is MDHEN and CDR2 is SYDVKM. Trimming at V came to 10 bases and at J to 7 bases, leaving 6 bases not matched to a gene.